These 28 T cell receptor beta chains came from one sample sequenced in a study of CD8 T cells in Susac syndrome. A quantity of 0.5 to 1 ug RNA underwent reverse transcription using random hexamers. One entry per CDR3 protein, called by TCRdb with MiXCR from the immunoSEQ multiplex PCR reads. The data show around 150,000 distinct CDR3 sequences, approximately 95% seen once. The sample consisted of CD8+ T cells from PBMCs. These TCRs come from a human donor with Susac syndrome.

The V call is TRBV27, the J call TRBJ1-2; 7 bases fit TRBD1. The length of the CDR3 is 13 residues. Germline CDR1 reads MNHEY; CDR2 reads SMNVEV (reference sequence). Losses at the gene ends were 10 bases for V and 3 bases for J; bases not matched to a gene: 8. The CDR3 DNA is TGTGCCACCTCGACAGGGAGATACTATGGCTACACCTTC. Residues: CATSTGRYYGYTF.

The chain uses TRBV5-4 and TRBJ1-4; possibly TRBD1 for D (5 bases). Germline loops: CDR1 SGHNT, CDR2 YYREEE (reference sequence). This CDR3 spans 13 amino acids. Trimming removed 4 bases from V and 8 bases from J, with 12 bases in between. CDR3 in amino acids: CASSRGGREKLFF. The CDR3, as DNA: TGTGCCAGCAGCCGTGGGGGACGAGAAAAACTGTTTTTT. Complete variable domain (other parts from reference TRBV5-4 and TRBJ1-4): ETGVTQSPTHLIKTRGQQVTLRCSSQSGHNTVSWYQQALGQGPQFIFQYYREEENGRGNFPPRFSGLQFPNYSSELNVNALELDDSALYLCASSRGGREKLFFGSGTQLSVL.

The CDR3 sequence: CASSISGTANEQFF. Written as DNA, the CDR3 is TGCGCCAGCAGCATATCCGGGACAGCAAATGAGCAGTTCTTC. The chain uses TRBV5-1 and TRBJ2-1, with 7 bases matching TRBD1. V shed 4 bases, J shed 7 bases, and the junction held 8 bases outside the gene matches. Germline CDR1 is SGHRS and CDR2 is YFSETQ. The CDR3 is 14 residues long.

The chain couples TRBV19 to TRBJ2-7, with 7 bases fitting TRBD1. Trimming took 3 bases from V and 3 from J; bases not matched to a gene: 5. The length of the CDR3 is 14 residues. CDR1 is LNHDA, CDR2 SQIVND, per germline (reference sequence). The CDR3, as DNA: TGTGCCAGTAGTATCTCCGGGACAGTCTACGAGCAGTACTTC. As protein: CASSISGTVYEQYF.

The chain uses TRBV6-5 and TRBJ2-2; 8 bases fit TRBD1. The germline CDR1 and CDR2 sequences are MNHEY and SVGAGI. V shed 2 bases and J 4 bases; nucleotides not matched to a gene: 6. This CDR3 is 16 amino acids long. The chain's CDR3 is CASSYPHGQGTGELFF. Here the CDR3 DNA reads TGTGCCAGCAGTTACCCACATGGACAGGGCACCGGGGAGCTGTTTTTT.

The gene calls are TRBV6-5 and TRBJ2-2; D is possibly TRBD2 (6 bases). The V gene's germline CDR1 is MNHEY and CDR2 SVGAGI. CDR3 length: 15 amino acids. V lost 0 bases, J lost 6 bases, and 11 bases lay in between. The CDR3 spells CASSYSPGLSGELFF. The CDR3 bases are TGTGCCAGCAGTTACTCGCCGGGACTCTCCGGGGAGCTGTTTTTT.

This rearrangement joins TRBV30 to TRBJ1-1; D not resolved. V was cut by 2 bases and J by 5 bases, with 12 bases left in between. CDR1 and CDR2 from the germline V gene are GTSNPN and SVGIG (reference sequence). CDR3 length: 13 residues. This CDR3 reads CAWSRELWTEAFF. The DNA for the CDR3 is TGTGCCTGGAGTAGGGAGTTGTGGACTGAAGCTTTCTTT.

This clonotype showed up just once. The chain combines TRBV7-9 with TRBJ1-1; no reliable D call. Trimming removed 2 bases at V and 3 bases at J, with 7 bases between. The CDR3 spans 13 residues. From germline, CDR1 is SEHNR and CDR2 FQNEAQ (reference sequence). The DNA for the CDR3 is TGTGCCAGCAGCTTACAAGGAGACACTGAAGCTTTCTTT. Its protein is CASSLQGDTEAFF.

This rearrangement joins TRBV30 to TRBJ2-6; no reliable D call. The CDR3 contains 10 residues. Per the germline V gene, CDR1 is GTSNPN and CDR2 is SVGIG (reference sequence). V was shortened by 1 base and J by 13 bases, with 5 bases between the two germline ends. The CDR3 loop reads CAWSAPVLTF. CDR3 nucleotides: TGTGCCTGGAGTGCCCCGGTCCTGACTTTC.

This chain joins TRBV5-5 and TRBJ1-5; TRBD1 is a possible D gene (5 bases). V lost 4 bases and J lost 5, with 13 bases in between. The CDR3 extends over 14 amino acids. Germline lookup yields CDR1 SGHKS and CDR2 YYEKEE (reference sequence). In DNA, the CDR3 is TGTGCCAGCAGCACCACTTGGGGGGATCAGCCCCAGCATTTT. Amino acid sequence: CASSTTWGDQPQHF.

The chain employs TRBV29-1 and TRBJ2-6, with D unclear. V gave up 3 bases and J gave up 0 bases, with 9 bases separating them. Germline values: CDR1 SQVTM, CDR2 ANQGSEA. The CDR3 contains 15 residues. CDR3 sequence reads: CSVDDGSSGANVLTF. CDR3 sequence (DNA): TGCAGCGTTGACGACGGTAGCTCTGGGGCCAACGTCCTGACTTTC.

The chain links TRBV5-1 to TRBJ2-1; D ambiguous. V shed 0 bases and J shed 8 bases, with 12 bases lying between them. Germline V lookup: CDR1 SGHRS, CDR2 YFSETQ. This CDR3 has 14 amino acids. CDR3 bases: TGCGCCAGCAGCTTGGAGCTGGGAATCCATGAGCAGTTCTTC. As protein: CASSLELGIHEQFF.

This clonotype showed up just once. The chain employs TRBV20-1 and TRBJ1-3; 8 bases line up with TRBD1. The CDR3 extends over 16 amino acids. J gave up 1 base and V 4 bases, and 9 bases lay outside the gene matches. Germline-derived CDR1 and CDR2 are DFQATT and SNEGSKA (reference sequence). CDR3 protein: CSANGQGPLSGNTIYF. Written as DNA, the CDR3 is TGCAGTGCTAACGGACAGGGTCCTCTGTCTGGAAACACCATATATTTT.

The rearrangement joins TRBV24-1 to TRBJ2-1, with 8 bases lining up with TRBD1. V was pared by 0 bases and J by 5 bases, with 2 bases of the junction left unmatched. CDR3 length: 15 amino acids. Germline assignment: CDR1 KGHDR and CDR2 SFDVKD. For the CDR3, the DNA is TGTGCCACCAGTGATTTGAGGGACAGGAACAATGAGCAGTTCTTC. Translation: CATSDLRDRNNEQFF.

This clonotype has a handful of counts. V is TRBV5-4 and J is TRBJ2-1; D call uncertain. Germline V gene data show CDR1 as SGHNT and CDR2 as YYREEE (reference sequence). Trimming cost V 1 base and J 10 bases, with 9 bases left between them. The CDR3 extends over 12 amino acids. CDR3: CASSLSVGEQFF. CDR3 in DNA: TGTGCCAGCAGCTTGTCGGTGGGGGAGCAGTTCTTC. The variable domain in full, with the rest retrieved from reference TRBV5-4 and TRBJ2-1, is ETGVTQSPTHLIKTRGQQVTLRCSSQSGHNTVSWYQQALGQGPQFIFQYYREEENGRGNFPPRFSGLQFPNYSSELNVNALELDDSALYLCASSLSVGEQFFGPGTRLTVL.

This clonotype appeared once. The rearrangement joins TRBV28 to TRBJ2-3; 8 bases line up with TRBD2. CDR1 MDHEN and CDR2 SYDVKM come from the germline V gene. J was trimmed by 5 bases and V by 2 bases; bases with no gene match: 6. There are 15 residues in the CDR3. The chain's CDR3 is CASSLRGGLGDTQYF. DNA for the CDR3: TGTGCCAGCAGTTTACGGGGGGGGTTGGGAGATACGCAGTATTTT.

The V call is TRBV10-3, the J call TRBJ1-5; possibly TRBD1 for D (6 bases). Trimming removed 0 bases at V and 4 bases at J, with 16 bases between. This CDR3 has 17 residues. CDR1 and CDR2 (germline): ENHRY, SYGVKD. The CDR3 region is CAISESAGGRPNQPQHF. In DNA form, the CDR3 reads TGTGCCATCAGTGAGTCAGCGGGGGGCCGGCCTAATCAGCCCCAGCATTTT.

The chain recombines TRBV20-1 with TRBJ2-2, with D possibly being TRBD2 (6 bases). This CDR3 contains 12 residues. Germline V gives CDR1 DFQATT, CDR2 SNEGSKA (reference sequence). Trimming removed 3 bases from V and 7 bases from J, with 9 bases in between. CDR3 loop: CSASGGNGELFF. In nucleotides, the CDR3 is TGCAGTGCTAGCGGGGGAAACGGGGAGCTGTTTTTT.

Comment on this clonotype: A junction boundary mismatches the germline segment, possibly from a read error. The gene calls are TRBV2 and TRBJ2-4; D unclear. Per germline, CDR1 SNHLY and CDR2 FYNNEI. The CDR3 is 10 residues long. The CDR3 loop reads CASSGIYQEF. CDR3 coding DNA: TGTGCCAGCAGTGGCATTTATCAGGAGTTC.

Here the CDR3 reads CASSPIGAPLSSYEQYF. The CDR3 DNA follows: TGTGCCAGCTCACCAATAGGGGCACCCCTAAGCTCCTACGAGCAGTACTTC. V and J are TRBV18 and TRBJ2-7; D possibly corresponds to TRBD1 (5 bases). CDR1 KGHSH and CDR2 LQKENI come from the germline V gene. Deletions cut 2 bases from V and 0 bases from J, with 17 bases between. The CDR3 has 17 amino acids.

This chain uses TRBV7-8 with TRBJ1-3, with D maybe TRBD1 (5 bases). Trimming took off 0 bases at V and 6 bases at J, with 12 bases between the two ends. The CDR3 has 15 residues. The germline V gene has CDR1 SGHVS and CDR2 FQNEAQ. CDR3 DNA sequence: TGTGCCAGCAGCTTAGCTCGAGGGGCTGAAAACACCATATATTTT. Translating it yields CASSLARGAENTIYF. The entire variable domain, with the rest obtained from reference TRBV7-8 and TRBJ1-3, is as follows: GAGVSQSPRYKVAKRGQDVALRCDPISGHVSLFWYQQALGQGPEFLTYFQNEAQLDKSGLPSDRFFAERPEGSVSTLKIQRTQQEDSAVYLCASSLARGAENTIYFGEGSWLTVV.

The chain links TRBV4-1 to TRBJ2-1, with D perhaps assigned TRBD1 or TRBD2 (6 bases each). Between the trimmed V and J ends, which lost 4 bases and 4 bases, there was a span of 14 bases. The CDR3 consists of 15 residues. From germline, CDR1 is MGHRA and CDR2 YSYEKL. In DNA, the CDR3 is TGCGCCAGCAGCCCGGGGGCGGGGATTTACAATGAGCAGTTCTTC. It yields the protein CASSPGAGIYNEQFF.

The chain is built from TRBV12-5 and TRBJ1-2; 9 nucleotides line up with TRBD1. The CDR3 sequence is 14 residues long. CDR1 is LGHNT and CDR2 is FRNRAP in the germline V gene. V gave up 5 bases and J gave up 3 bases; unmatched junction bases: 4. The CDR3: CASGPWDRDYGYTF. The CDR3 DNA reads as TGTGCTAGTGGTCCATGGGACAGGGACTATGGCTACACCTTC.

The genes are TRBV4-1 and TRBJ2-2; D might be TRBD1 (5 bases). Germline V gene lookup returns CDR1 MGHRA and CDR2 YSYEKL. Trimming stripped 6 bases from V and 5 bases from J, with 10 bases between. The CDR3 runs 13 residues. CDR3 in DNA: TGCGCCAGCAGGGCCAGGGATACCGGGGAGCTGTTTTTT. It translates to CASRARDTGELFF.

The V and J genes are TRBV20-1 and TRBJ2-5; D may be TRBD2 (5 bases). Trimming shortened V by 6 bases and J by 4 bases, and 9 bases separated the two germline ends. The germline V gene has CDR1 DFQATT and CDR2 SNEGSKA (reference sequence). This CDR3 region has 11 residues. The CDR3 spells CSAGDGETQYF. For the CDR3, the DNA is TGCAGTGCCGGGGATGGAGAGACCCAGTACTTC.

The rearrangement uses TRBV5-1 and TRBJ2-7; 10 bases align to TRBD1. The V gene's germline CDR1 is SGHRS and CDR2 YFSETQ. After removal of 4 bases from V and 7 bases from J, the junction contained 11 bases not matched to a gene. This CDR3 region has 15 residues. CDR3 amino acids: CASSGGTGDNPEQYF. DNA for the CDR3: TGCGCCAGCAGCGGAGGGACAGGGGATAATCCAGAGCAGTACTTC.

The chain joins TRBV6-5 to TRBJ2-3; D is undetermined. This CDR3 spans 13 amino acids. Germline CDR1 reads MNHEY; CDR2 reads SVGAGI. The V end was cut by 2 bases, the J end by 0 bases, with 3 bases between. CDR3 protein: CASSYLSTDTQYF. CDR3 DNA sequence: TGTGCCAGCAGTTACCTTAGCACAGATACGCAGTATTTT.

This chain uses TRBV12-3 or TRBV12-4 with TRBJ1-1; D gene unclear. This CDR3 region has 14 residues. V lost 6 bases, J lost 3 bases, and 14 bases lay in between. CDR3 sequence (DNA): TGTGCCAGCAGCATCTGGCCTCAAGACACTGAAGCTTTCTTT. Amino acids: CASSIWPQDTEAFF.